A selection of T cell receptor beta chains follows, all from one sample in a study of T cell changes during pregnancy in multiple sclerosis. Generated by immunoSEQ multiplex PCR, the TCRdb table keeps only in-frame clones and is missing some. The sample consists of roughly 47,000 clones, roughly nine tenths of them appearing once. The specimen comprised CD4+ T cells from peripheral blood mononuclear cells, sampled after pregnancy. Every receptor here comes from a female donor with multiple sclerosis, enrolled in a pregnancy study. The CDR3 runs from the conserved cysteine through the conserved F or W. Each record gives: clone size, J gene, V gene, D gene, CDR3 protein, CDR3 DNA. The D gene is left open where the match is weak. For some rows the clone size is stated as once, few or many, or as a class when expanded; others skip it.

medium-sized | TRBJ1-5 | TRBV2 | - | CASSEAGFITGNQPQHF | TGTGCCAGCAGTGAGGCGGGGTTTATCACGGGCAATCAGCCCCAGCATTTT
- | TRBJ1-5 | TRBV2 | TRBD1 | CASSMGQGGPTAHQPQHF | TGTGCCAGCAGTATGGGACAGGGAGGTCCAACAGCTCATCAGCCCCAGCATTTT
- | TRBJ1-2 | TRBV7-8 | - | CASSLGELGQRNYGYTF | TGTGCCAGCAGCTTAGGGGAATTGGGACAACGAAACTATGGCTACACCTTC
once | TRBJ2-3 | TRBV6-4 | - | CASSDRGGSTDTQYF | TGTGCCAGCAGTGATCGAGGCGGTAGCACAGATACGCAGTATTTT
- | TRBJ2-7 | TRBV5-1 | TRBD2 | CASSNVAGVGLEQYF | TGCGCCAGCAGCAACGTAGCGGGAGTGGGTTTGGAGCAGTACTTC
- | TRBJ2-7 | TRBV6-6 | TRBD2 | CASSHLGTSEAYEQYF | TGTGCCAGCAGTCACCTCGGGACTAGCGAGGCCTACGAGCAGTACTTC
- | TRBJ1-6 | TRBV6-5 | - | CASSYSRGEGSPLHF | TGTGCCAGCAGTTACTCGAGGGGGGAGGGTTCACCCCTCCACTTT
medium-sized | TRBJ2-7 | TRBV10-3 | - | CASAKGSGSYEQYF | TGTGCCAGTGCTAAGGGTTCGGGGTCCTACGAGCAGTACTTC
- | TRBJ2-5 | TRBV28 | - | CASSLAGTVHLETQYF | TGTGCCAGCAGTTTGGCCGGGACTGTTCACCTAGAGACCCAGTACTTC
- | TRBJ2-7 | TRBV4-3 | TRBD2 | CASSQEQRGAREQYF | TGCGCCAGCAGCCAAGAACAGCGGGGGGCGAGAGAGCAGTACTTC
- | TRBJ2-5 | TRBV4-3 | TRBD2 | CASSTLAGGQETQYF | TGCGCCAGCAGCACTCTAGCGGGAGGTCAAGAGACCCAGTACTTC
- | TRBJ2-5 | TRBV19 | - | CASSRNLEVLNF | TGTGCCAGCTCGCGGAATTTGGAGGTTTTGAACTTC
few | TRBJ1-2 | TRBV6-1 | - | CASSDRGSGYTF | TGTGCCAGCAGTGATCGGGGGAGCGGCTACACCTTC
- | TRBJ2-7 | TRBV6-5 | TRBD1 | CASSSPGTGNEQYF | TGTGCCAGCAGTTCCCCCGGGACAGGGAACGAGCAGTACTTC
- | TRBJ2-6 | TRBV5-3 | - | CARSAGFPGANVLTF | TGTGCCAGAAGCGCAGGGTTTCCTGGGGCCAACGTCCTGACTTTC
- | TRBJ2-5 | TRBV5-1 | TRBD1 | CASTGTGPFKTQYF | TGCGCCAGCACCGGGACAGGGCCCTTCAAGACCCAGTACTTC
- | TRBJ2-2 | TRBV28 | - | CASSMGLPGAGELFF | TGTGCCAGCAGTATGGGACTCCCGGGAGCCGGGGAGCTGTTTTTT
- | TRBJ2-7 | TRBV21-1 | - | CASIKQGVVPYEQYF | TGTGCCAGCATCAAACAGGGGGTCGTACCCTACGAGCAGTACTTC
- | TRBJ2-7 | TRBV4-2 | TRBD1 | CASSQGTGVSYEQYF | TGTGCCAGCAGCCAAGGGACAGGGGTCTCCTACGAGCAGTACTTC
- | TRBJ2-3 | TRBV4-1 | - | CASSQEGLYTDTQYF | TGCGCCAGCAGCCAAGAGGGGCTGTACACAGATACGCAGTATTTT
- | TRBJ2-6 | TRBV29-1 | - | CSVVEFSGANVLTF | TGCAGCGTTGTGGAGTTCTCTGGGGCCAACGTCCTGACTTTC
- | TRBJ2-1 | TRBV5-5 | TRBD1 | CASSLWGTGYNEQFF | TGTGCCAGCAGCTTGTGGGGGACAGGGTACAATGAGCAGTTCTTC
- | TRBJ2-7 | TRBV28 | - | CASSLAGPRDEQYF | TGTGCCAGCAGTTTAGCGGGGCCTAGGGACGAGCAGTACTTC
- | TRBJ2-5 | TRBV5-1 | TRBD2 | CASSPGDSGIQETQYF | TGCGCCAGCAGCCCGGGGGATAGCGGGATTCAAGAGACCCAGTACTTC
- | TRBJ2-1 | TRBV27 | TRBD1 | CAIELGQGAIEQFF | TGTGCCATCGAACTGGGACAGGGGGCGATTGAGCAGTTCTTC
- | TRBJ1-2 | TRBV21-1 | - | CASSPHGGDYGYTF | TGTGCCAGCAGTCCCCATGGGGGCGACTATGGCTACACCTTC
- | TRBJ2-2 | TRBV28 | - | CASSFDSGSNTGELFF | TGTGCCAGCAGTTTCGATAGCGGATCGAACACCGGGGAGCTGTTTTTT
few | TRBJ2-7 | TRBV7-2 | TRBD1 | CASSLTPGGYEQYF | TGTGCCAGCAGCTTAACGCCAGGGGGCTACGAGCAGTACTTC
- | TRBJ2-1 | TRBV7-2 | - | CASSTAANYNEQFF | TGTGCCAGCAGCACAGCGGCTAACTACAATGAGCAGTTCTTC
few | TRBJ2-3 | TRBV19 | TRBD1 | CASRQGATDTQYF | TGTGCCAGTAGGCAGGGGGCGACAGATACGCAGTATTTT
- | TRBJ2-7 | TRBV5-1 | - | CASSLEGGNHEQYF | TGCGCCAGCAGCTTGGAAGGGGGAAACCACGAGCAGTACTTC
many | TRBJ1-3 | TRBV10-3 | - | CAISESSLGNTIYF | TGTGCCATCAGTGAGTCGAGCCTTGGAAACACCATATATTTT
once | TRBJ2-5 | TRBV19 | TRBD1 | CASSISLRGQGSETQYF | TGTGCCAGTAGTATTAGTCTCAGGGGACAGGGGTCCGAGACCCAGTACTTC
- | TRBJ2-3 | TRBV5-4 | TRBD2 | CASSWGTSGIADTQYF | TGTGCCAGCAGCTGGGGGACTAGTGGTATCGCAGATACGCAGTATTTT
- | TRBJ2-5 | TRBV7-3 | TRBD2 | CASSLSGTSQETQYF | TGTGCCAGCAGCTTATCAGGGACTAGTCAAGAGACCCAGTACTTC
- | TRBJ2-2 | TRBV6-5 | - | CASRRSGELFF | TGTGCCAGCAGGCGTAGCGGGGAGCTGTTTTTT
- | TRBJ2-2 | TRBV5-4 | TRBD2 | CASSSGTSRYTGELFF | TGTGCCAGCAGCTCCGGGACTAGCCGATACACCGGGGAGCTGTTTTTT
- | TRBJ2-7 | TRBV9 | TRBD1 | CASSVATGGAYEQYF | TGTGCCAGCAGCGTAGCTACAGGGGGCGCTTACGAGCAGTACTTC
- | TRBJ2-4 | TRBV9 | - | CASIVNLMAKNIQYF | TGTGCCAGCATCGTTAATCTTATGGCCAAAAACATTCAGTACTTC
- | TRBJ1-1 | TRBV11-2 | - | CASSPSGNTEAFF | TGTGCCAGCAGCCCGTCAGGGAACACTGAAGCTTTCTTT
- | TRBJ1-2 | TRBV6-5 | TRBD1 | CASSDRDRDRGYTF | TGTGCCAGCAGTGACCGGGACAGGGATAGGGGCTACACCTTC
- | TRBJ2-1 | TRBV12-5 | TRBD2 | CASGTDPWREAANEQFF | TGTGCTAGTGGTACCGACCCGTGGCGGGAGGCCGCCAATGAGCAGTTCTTC
many | TRBJ2-1 | TRBV4-2 | TRBD2 | CASSQPGLPGNEQFF | TGTGCCAGCAGCCAACCGGGACTACCAGGAAATGAGCAGTTCTTC
- | TRBJ1-4 | TRBV18 | - | CASSPASNEKLFF | TGTGCCAGCTCACCAGCCAGTAATGAAAAACTGTTTTTT
once | TRBJ2-1 | TRBV7-7 | - | CATSAGRNEQFF | TGTGCCACCTCGGCAGGGAGGAATGAGCAGTTCTTC
- | TRBJ1-3 | TRBV2 | - | CASSELFSGNTIYF | TGTGCCAGCAGTGAACTGTTCTCTGGAAACACCATATATTTT
- | TRBJ1-4 | TRBV5-1 | - | CASRQTSGVAGEKLFF | TGCGCCAGCAGACAGACGTCGGGAGTCGCTGGGGAAAAACTGTTTTTT
- | TRBJ2-1 | TRBV30 | - | CAWSVWGAGISSYNEQFF | TGTGCCTGGAGTGTATGGGGAGCGGGCATAAGCTCCTACAATGAGCAGTTCTTC
- | TRBJ1-1 | TRBV19 | - | CASQPPRGTEAFF | TGTGCCAGCCAACCACCCAGAGGGACTGAAGCTTTCTTT
few | TRBJ2-5 | TRBV7-2 | TRBD1 | CASSTRQGSRIETQYF | TGTGCCAGCAGCACCAGACAGGGGTCCCGCATAGAGACCCAGTACTTC
- | TRBJ2-2 | TRBV10-2 | TRBD2 | CASSLDRPGLGGVETGELFF | TGCGCCAGCAGTCTGGACCGACCGGGACTAGGTGGGGTTGAGACCGGGGAGCTGTTTTTT
- | TRBJ2-2 | TRBV11-3 | - | CASSPDTGELFF | TGTGCCAGCAGCCCAGACACCGGGGAGCTGTTTTTT
- | TRBJ1-2 | TRBV4-3 | - | CASSQDLYVGHASHGYTF | TGCGCCAGCAGCCAAGATTTATATGTTGGGCACGCATCGCATGGCTACACCTTC
once | TRBJ1-2 | TRBV27 | TRBD1 | CASSLRRGQTYGYTF | TGTGCCAGCAGTTTAAGACGGGGACAGACCTATGGCTACACCTTC
- | TRBJ1-2 | TRBV4-1 | - | CASSQERHQGNYGYTF | TGCGCCAGCAGCCAAGAACGGCACCAGGGGAACTATGGCTACACCTTC
- | TRBJ2-3 | TRBV5-8 | TRBD2 | CASTKSGTSGSTDTQYF | TGTGCCAGCACCAAATCCGGGACTAGCGGAAGCACAGATACGCAGTATTTT
- | TRBJ2-5 | TRBV19 | TRBD1 | CASRAQGAETQYF | TGTGCCAGTAGAGCTCAGGGGGCAGAGACCCAGTACTTC
- | TRBJ2-5 | TRBV28 | - | CASRPPTGYQETQYF | TGTGCCAGCAGACCTCCGACAGGTTACCAAGAGACCCAGTACTTC
- | TRBJ1-2 | TRBV6-1 | - | CASSEAGAWGYTF | TGTGCCAGCAGTGAAGCAGGGGCCTGGGGCTACACCTTC